The entry below gives a single TCR beta chain sequence along with its context. Germline CDR1 GTSNPN, CDR2 SVGIG (reference sequence). J gave up 1 base and V 2 bases, and 10 bases lay outside the gene matches. The CDR3 length is 17 residues. This record belongs to a study of blood T cell repertoires in COVID-19. This study enrolled people aged roughly 18 to 89 from 20 to 25 US geographic areas. Cohort assignment relied on participant-reported clinical history. Recovery among Cohort 3 donors was established by two negative PCRs, clearance, or symptom resolution. The table came from immunoSEQ multiplex PCR; TCRdb's copy has only in-frame clones and leaves some out. This table has 180,000 or so clones, roughly 84% appearing once.

The sample consisted of PBMCs or T cells enriched from blood (not recorded which). The sequence derives from an older woman who had recovered from COVID-19. The V gene is TRBV30, the J gene TRBJ1-5, with 8 bases aligning to TRBD1. CDR3 coding DNA: TGTGCCTGGAGTAAGAAAGGACAGGGTTGGAGCAATCAGCCCCAGCATTTT. Residues: CAWSKKGQGWSNQPQHF.